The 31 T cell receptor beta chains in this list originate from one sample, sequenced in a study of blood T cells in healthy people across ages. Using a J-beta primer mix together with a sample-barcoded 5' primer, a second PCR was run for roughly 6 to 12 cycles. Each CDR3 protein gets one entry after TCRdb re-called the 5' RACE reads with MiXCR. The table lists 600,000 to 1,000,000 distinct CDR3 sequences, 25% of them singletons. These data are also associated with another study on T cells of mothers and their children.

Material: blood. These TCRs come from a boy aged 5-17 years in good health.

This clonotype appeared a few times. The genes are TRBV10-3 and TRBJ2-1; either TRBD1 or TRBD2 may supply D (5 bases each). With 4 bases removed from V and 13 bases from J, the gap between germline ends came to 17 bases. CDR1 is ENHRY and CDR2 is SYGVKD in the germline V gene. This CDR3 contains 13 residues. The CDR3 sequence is CAISAPGTRDQFF. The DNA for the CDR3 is TGTGCCATCAGTGCACCCGGGACCCGAGACCAGTTCTTC.

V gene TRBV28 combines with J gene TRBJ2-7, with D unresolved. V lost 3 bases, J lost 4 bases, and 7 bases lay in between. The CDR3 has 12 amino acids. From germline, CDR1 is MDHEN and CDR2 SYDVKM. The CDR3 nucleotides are TGTGCCAGCAGTTTGATCCTATACGAGCAGTACTTC. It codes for CASSLILYEQYF. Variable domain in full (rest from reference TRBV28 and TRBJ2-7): DVKVTQSSRYLVKRTGEKVFLECVQDMDHENMFWYRQDPGLGLRLIYFSYDVKMKEKGDIPEGYSVSREKKERFSLILESASTNQTSMYLCASSLILYEQYFGPGTRLTVT.

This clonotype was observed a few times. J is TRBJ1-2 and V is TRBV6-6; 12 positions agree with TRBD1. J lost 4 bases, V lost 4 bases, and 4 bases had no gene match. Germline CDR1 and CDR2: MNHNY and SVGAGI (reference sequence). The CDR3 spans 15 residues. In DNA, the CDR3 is TGTGCCAGCAGTTTGGGACAGGGGGCGGTCTATGGCTACACCTTC. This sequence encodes CASSLGQGAVYGYTF.

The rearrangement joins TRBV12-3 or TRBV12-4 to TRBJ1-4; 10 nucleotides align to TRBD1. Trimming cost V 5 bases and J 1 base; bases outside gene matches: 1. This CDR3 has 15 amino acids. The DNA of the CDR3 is TGTGCCAGCAGTCGGACAGGGGGAACTAATGAAAAACTGTTTTTT. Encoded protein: CASSRTGGTNEKLFF.

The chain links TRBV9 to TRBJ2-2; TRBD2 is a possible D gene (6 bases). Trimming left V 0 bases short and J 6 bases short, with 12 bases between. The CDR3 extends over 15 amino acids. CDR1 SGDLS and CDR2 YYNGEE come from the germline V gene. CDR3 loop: CASSVAGERAGELFF. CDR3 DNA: TGTGCCAGCAGCGTAGCGGGAGAACGTGCCGGGGAGCTGTTTTTT.

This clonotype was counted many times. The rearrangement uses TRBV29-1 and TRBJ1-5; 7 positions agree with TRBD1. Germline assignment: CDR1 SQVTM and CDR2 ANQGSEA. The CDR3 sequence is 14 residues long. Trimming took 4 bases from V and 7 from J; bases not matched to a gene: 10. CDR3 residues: CSVAPTGSGQPQHF. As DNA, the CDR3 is TGCAGCGTTGCCCCGACAGGGTCGGGGCAGCCCCAGCATTTT.

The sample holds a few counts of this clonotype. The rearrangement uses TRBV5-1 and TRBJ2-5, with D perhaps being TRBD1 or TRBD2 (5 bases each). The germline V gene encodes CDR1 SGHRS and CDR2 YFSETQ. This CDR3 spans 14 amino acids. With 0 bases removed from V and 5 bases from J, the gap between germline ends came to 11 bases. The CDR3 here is CASSLDRTRETQYF. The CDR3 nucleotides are TGCGCCAGCAGCTTGGACAGGACTCGGGAGACCCAGTACTTC.

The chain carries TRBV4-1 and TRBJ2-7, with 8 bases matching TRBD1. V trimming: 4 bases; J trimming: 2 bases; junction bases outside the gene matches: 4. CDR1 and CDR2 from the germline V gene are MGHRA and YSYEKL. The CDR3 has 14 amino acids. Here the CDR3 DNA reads TGCGCCAGCAGCCCAGGGGGCTCCACCTACGAGCAGTACTTC. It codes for CASSPGGSTYEQYF.

The CDR3: CASSQEQGGAYEQYF. As DNA, the CDR3 is TGCGCCAGCAGCCAAGAACAGGGGGGTGCGTACGAGCAGTACTTC. This sequence joins TRBV4-1 and TRBJ2-7; 8 bases match TRBD1. The CDR3 length is 15 residues. V lost 0 bases and J lost 4; bases outside the gene matches: 5. Germline V gene data show CDR1 as MGHRA and CDR2 as YSYEKL.

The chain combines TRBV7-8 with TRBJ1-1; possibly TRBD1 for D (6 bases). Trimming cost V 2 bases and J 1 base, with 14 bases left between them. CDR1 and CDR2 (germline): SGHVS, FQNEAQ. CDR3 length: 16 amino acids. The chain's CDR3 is CASSLTYGGSNTEAFF. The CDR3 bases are TGTGCCAGCAGCTTAACCTACGGGGGCTCGAACACTGAAGCTTTCTTT.

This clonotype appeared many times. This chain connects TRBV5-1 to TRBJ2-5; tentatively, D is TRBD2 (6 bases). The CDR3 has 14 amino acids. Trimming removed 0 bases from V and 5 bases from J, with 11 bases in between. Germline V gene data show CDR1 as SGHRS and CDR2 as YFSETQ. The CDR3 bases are TGCGCCAGCAGCTTGGGGGGGACTCGGGAGACCCAGTACTTC. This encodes CASSLGGTRETQYF.

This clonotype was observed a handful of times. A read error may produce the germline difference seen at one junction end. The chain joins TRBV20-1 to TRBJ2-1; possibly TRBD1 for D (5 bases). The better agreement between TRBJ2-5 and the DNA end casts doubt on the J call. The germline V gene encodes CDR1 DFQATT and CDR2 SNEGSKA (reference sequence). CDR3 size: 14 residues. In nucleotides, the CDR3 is TGCAGTGCTAGTCAAAGAACAGGCCAAGAGTCCCAGTACTTC. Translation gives CSASQRTGQESQYF.

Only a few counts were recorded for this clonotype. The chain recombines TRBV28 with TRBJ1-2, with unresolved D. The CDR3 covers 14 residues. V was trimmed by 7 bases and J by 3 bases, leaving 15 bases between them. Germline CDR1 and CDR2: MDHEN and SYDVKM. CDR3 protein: CASTPGGGDYGYTF. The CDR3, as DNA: TGTGCCAGCACCCCGGGCGGTGGCGACTATGGCTACACCTTC.

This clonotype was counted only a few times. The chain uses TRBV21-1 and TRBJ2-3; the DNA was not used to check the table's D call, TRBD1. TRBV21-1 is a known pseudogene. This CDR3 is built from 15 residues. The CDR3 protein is CASSITGTSTDTQYF. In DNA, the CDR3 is TGTGCCAGCAGCATTACAGGAACCAGCACAGATACGCAGTATTTT.

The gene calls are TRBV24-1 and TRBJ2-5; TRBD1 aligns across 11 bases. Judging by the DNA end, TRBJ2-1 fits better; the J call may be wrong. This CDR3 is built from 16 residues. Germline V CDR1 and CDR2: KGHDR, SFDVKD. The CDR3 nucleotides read TGTGCCACCAGTGATTTCGGACAGGGGGCCGCCCATGAGCAGTTCTTC. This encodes CATSDFGQGAAHEQFF.

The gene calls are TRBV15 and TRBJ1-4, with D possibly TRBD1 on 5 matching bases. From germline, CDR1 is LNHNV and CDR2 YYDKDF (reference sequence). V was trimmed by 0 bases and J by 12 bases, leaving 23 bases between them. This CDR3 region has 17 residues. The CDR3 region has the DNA TGTGCCACCAGCAGAGATACGTTAAGGGGTAAACCTGCAGAACTGTTTTTT. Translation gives CATSRDTLRGKPAELFF.

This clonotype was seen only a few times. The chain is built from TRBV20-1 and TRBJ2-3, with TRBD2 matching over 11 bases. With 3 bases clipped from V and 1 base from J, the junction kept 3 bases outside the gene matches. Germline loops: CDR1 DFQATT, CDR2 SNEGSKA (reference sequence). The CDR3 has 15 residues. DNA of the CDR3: TGCAGTGCTAGCGAGACTAGCGGGGGCACAGATACGCAGTATTTT. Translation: CSASETSGGTDTQYF.

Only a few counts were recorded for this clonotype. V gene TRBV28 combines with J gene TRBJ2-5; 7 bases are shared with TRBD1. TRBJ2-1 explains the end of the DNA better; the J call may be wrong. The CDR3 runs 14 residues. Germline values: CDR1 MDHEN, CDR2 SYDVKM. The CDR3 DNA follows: TGTGCCAGCAGTTTATTCACAGGGGACGGTGAGCAGTTCTTC. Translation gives CASSLFTGDGEQFF.

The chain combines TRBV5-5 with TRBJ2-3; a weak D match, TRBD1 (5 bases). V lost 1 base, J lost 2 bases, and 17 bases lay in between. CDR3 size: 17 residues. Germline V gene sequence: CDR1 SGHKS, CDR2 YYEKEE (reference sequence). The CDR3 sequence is CASSLQGVGFSTDTQYF. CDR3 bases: TGTGCCAGCAGCTTGCAGGGCGTCGGGTTCTCCACAGATACGCAGTATTTT.

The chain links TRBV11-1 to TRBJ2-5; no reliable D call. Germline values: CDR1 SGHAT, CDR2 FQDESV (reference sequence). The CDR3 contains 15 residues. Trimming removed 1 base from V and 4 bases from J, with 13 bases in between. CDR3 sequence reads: CASSLVARSVETQYF. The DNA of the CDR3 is TGTGCCAGCAGCTTAGTTGCGAGATCAGTAGAGACCCAGTACTTC.

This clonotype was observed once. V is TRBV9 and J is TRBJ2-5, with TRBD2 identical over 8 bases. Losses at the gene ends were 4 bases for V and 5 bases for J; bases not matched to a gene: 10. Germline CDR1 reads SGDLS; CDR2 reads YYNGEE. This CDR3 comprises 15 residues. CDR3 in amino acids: CASSPTRGGLETQYF. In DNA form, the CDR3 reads TGTGCCAGCAGCCCTACCCGGGGGGGCTTGGAGACCCAGTACTTC. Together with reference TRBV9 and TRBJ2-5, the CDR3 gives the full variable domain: DSGVTQTPKHLITATGQRVTLRCSPRSGDLSVYWYQQSLDQGLQFLIQYYNGEERAKGNILERFSAQQFPDLHSELNLSSLELGDSALYFCASSPTRGGLETQYFGPGTRLLVL.

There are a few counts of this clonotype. The CDR3 loop is CATSDSKYSNQPQHF. The CDR3 nucleotides are TGTGCCACCAGTGATTCGAAATATAGCAATCAGCCCCAGCATTTT. V usage is TRBV24-1 and J usage is TRBJ1-5; D not resolved. Germline values: CDR1 KGHDR, CDR2 SFDVKD. The ends were cut back, 2 bases at V and 0 bases at J, with 7 bases in the middle. This CDR3 region has 15 residues.

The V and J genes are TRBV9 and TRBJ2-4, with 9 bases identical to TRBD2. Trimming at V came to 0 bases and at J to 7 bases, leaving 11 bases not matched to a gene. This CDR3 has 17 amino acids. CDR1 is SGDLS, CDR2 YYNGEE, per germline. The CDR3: CASSVDSGGAPRNIQYF. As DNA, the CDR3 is TGTGCCAGCAGCGTAGATAGCGGGGGCGCCCCCAGGAACATTCAGTACTTC.

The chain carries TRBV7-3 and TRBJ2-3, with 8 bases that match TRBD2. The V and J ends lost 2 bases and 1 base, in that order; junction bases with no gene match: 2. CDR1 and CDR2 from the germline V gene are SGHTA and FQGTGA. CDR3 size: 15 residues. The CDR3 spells CASSLVGGGTDTQYF. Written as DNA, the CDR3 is TGTGCCAGCAGCTTAGTCGGGGGGGGCACAGATACGCAGTATTTT.

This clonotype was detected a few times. The CDR3 here is CSVTVMNTEAFF. The CDR3 DNA reads as TGCAGCGTTACTGTCATGAACACTGAAGCTTTCTTT. The chain joins TRBV29-1 to TRBJ1-1; unclear D gene. V lost 5 bases, J lost 0 bases, and 7 bases lay in between. The CDR3 has 12 amino acids. Germline lookup yields CDR1 SQVTM and CDR2 ANQGSEA.

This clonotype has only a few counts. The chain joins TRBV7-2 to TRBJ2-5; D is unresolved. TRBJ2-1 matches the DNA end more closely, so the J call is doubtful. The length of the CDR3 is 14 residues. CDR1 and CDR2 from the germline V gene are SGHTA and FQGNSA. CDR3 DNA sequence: TGTGCCAGCAGCTTAGTGGCGCCCTCCGGCGGGCAGTTCTTC. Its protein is CASSLVAPSGGQFF.

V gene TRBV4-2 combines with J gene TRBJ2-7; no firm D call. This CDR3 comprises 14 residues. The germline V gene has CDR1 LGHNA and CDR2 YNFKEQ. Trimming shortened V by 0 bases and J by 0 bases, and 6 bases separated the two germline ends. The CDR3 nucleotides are TGTGCCAGCAGCCAAGAGGCGTTCTCCTACGAGCAGTACTTC. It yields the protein CASSQEAFSYEQYF.

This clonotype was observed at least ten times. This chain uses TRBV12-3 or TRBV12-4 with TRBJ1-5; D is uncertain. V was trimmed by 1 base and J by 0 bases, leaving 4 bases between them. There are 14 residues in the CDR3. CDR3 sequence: CASSLDNSNQPQHF. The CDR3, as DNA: TGTGCCAGCAGTTTAGACAATAGCAATCAGCCCCAGCATTTT.

CDR3 sequence (DNA): TGTGCCACCAGCAGAAATAGGGGGCAAGAGACCCAGTACTTC. It is translated as CATSRNRGQETQYF. The rearrangement links TRBV15 to TRBJ2-5, with D possibly being TRBD1 (6 bases). The CDR3 length is 14 residues. CDR1 LNHNV and CDR2 YYDKDF come from the germline V gene (reference sequence). V was trimmed by 2 bases and J by 2 bases, leaving 9 bases between them.

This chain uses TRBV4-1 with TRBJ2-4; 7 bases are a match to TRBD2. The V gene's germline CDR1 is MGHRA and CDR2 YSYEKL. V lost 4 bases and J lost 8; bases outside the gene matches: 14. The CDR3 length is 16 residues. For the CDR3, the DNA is TGCGCCAGCAGCCCTAAGGGTTTGACTAGCTGGGACATTCAGTACTTC. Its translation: CASSPKGLTSWDIQYF.

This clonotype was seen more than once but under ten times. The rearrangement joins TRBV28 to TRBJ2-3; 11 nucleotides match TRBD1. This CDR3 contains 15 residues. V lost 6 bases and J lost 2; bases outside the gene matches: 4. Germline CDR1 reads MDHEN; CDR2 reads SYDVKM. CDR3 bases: TGTGCCAGCAGGTGGGGACAGGGGGTCACAGATACGCAGTATTTT. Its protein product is CASRWGQGVTDTQYF.